This TCR beta chain was identified during a study of T cells after posttransplantation cyclophosphamide. Whole-study results and caveats: Later blood repertoires were often dominated by clones from the donor CD8+ memory compartment.

This clone was counted a single time. No antigen is known for it. The length of the CDR3 is 13 residues. Trimming took 4 bases from V and 1 from J, leaving 4 bases between them. Germline V gene data show CDR1 as SGHNT and CDR2 as YENEEA. Sequenced by immunoSEQ multiplex PCR; TCRdb stores in-frame clones only, minus some. This table holds 15,000 to 20,000 clones, roughly 80% found once. A marrow graft followed busulfan-fludarabine conditioning, with cyclophosphamide on days +3 and +4. This sequence joins TRBV11-3 and TRBJ2-2; D is undetermined. The receptor comes from a female patient aged 35 to 55 who received an allogeneic stem cell transplant from a related donor, was CMV-positive, and had no GVHD. Some T cells may be transferred from the graft donor. The sample was CD8+ T cells sorted from PBMCs, taken around 2,000 days after a stem cell transplant with posttransplant cyclophosphamide. As DNA, the CDR3 is TGTGCCAGCAGCTCCCGGAACACCGGGGAGCTGTTTTTT. It specifies CASSSRNTGELFF.